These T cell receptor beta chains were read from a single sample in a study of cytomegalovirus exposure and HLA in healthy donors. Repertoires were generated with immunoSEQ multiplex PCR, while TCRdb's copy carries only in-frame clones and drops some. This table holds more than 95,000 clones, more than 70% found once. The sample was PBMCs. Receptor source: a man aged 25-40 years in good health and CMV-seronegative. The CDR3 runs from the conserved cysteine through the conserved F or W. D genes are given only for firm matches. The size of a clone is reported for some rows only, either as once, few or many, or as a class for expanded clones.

CASSLDGSGGTYF TGTGCCAGCAGCTTAGATGGCTCGGGGGGGACGTACTTC TRBD2 TRBJ2-5 TRBV7-2 .
CASSPDRANTGELFF TGTGCCAGCAGCCCCGACAGGGCGAACACCGGGGAGCTGTTTTTT TRBD1 TRBJ2-2 TRBV11-2 once
CASSLGGALTNTEAFF TGCGCCAGCAGCTTAGGAGGGGCCCTCACGAACACTGAAGCTTTCTTT . TRBJ1-1 TRBV5-1 .
CASSLVAAGMNTEAFF TGTGCCAGCAGCTTAGTGGCAGCAGGGATGAACACTGAAGCTTTCTTT . TRBJ1-1 TRBV7-2 .
CASGLGDREETQYF TGTGCTAGTGGTTTGGGGGACAGGGAAGAGACCCAGTACTTC TRBD1 TRBJ2-5 TRBV12-5 .
CASSPTTGRTDTQYF TGTGCCAGCTCACCAACGACAGGGCGGACAGATACGCAGTATTTT TRBD1 TRBJ2-3 TRBV18 once
CASRPGVSNQPQHF TGTGCCAGCAGGCCAGGGGTAAGCAATCAGCCCCAGCATTTT . TRBJ1-5 TRBV6-5 .
CAWLSPGSMQFF TGTGCCTGGCTATCTCCAGGGTCAATGCAGTTCTTC . TRBJ2-1 TRBV30 .
CASVGGGQTAGYTF TGTGCCAGCGTCGGGGGAGGGCAAACGGCGGGCTACACCTTC . TRBJ1-2 TRBV28 .
CASSLAGRRGPTDTQYF TGCGCCAGCAGCTTGGCCGGGAGGCGGGGGCCCACAGATACGCAGTATTTT . TRBJ2-3 TRBV5-1 .
CASSRTAGDTEAFF TGTGCCAGCTCACGGACAGCCGGGGACACTGAAGCTTTCTTT . TRBJ1-1 TRBV18 .
CASRQGNEQYF TGTGCCAGCAGACAGGGTAACGAGCAGTACTTC . TRBJ2-7 TRBV6-1 .
CASISSGGGTGELFF TGTGCCAGCATTTCTTCCGGGGGGGGGACCGGGGAGCTGTTTTTT TRBD2 TRBJ2-2 TRBV2 once
CASEDRANTGELFF TGTGCCAGCGAGGACAGGGCTAACACCGGGGAGCTGTTTTTT TRBD1 TRBJ2-2 TRBV7-9 .
CASSRTSRYEQYF TGTGCCAGCAGTCGGACTAGCCGGTACGAGCAGTACTTC TRBD2 TRBJ2-7 TRBV6-5 .
CASSLVQGIGEQFF TGCGCCAGCAGCTTGGTGCAGGGTATAGGTGAGCAGTTCTTC . TRBJ2-1 TRBV5-1 .
CASSSGGDYNEQFF TGTGCCAGCAGTTCAGGCGGGGATTACAATGAGCAGTTCTTC . TRBJ2-1 TRBV27 .
CAWNRGTFTEAFF TGTGCCTGGAACAGGGGCACGTTCACTGAAGCTTTCTTT TRBD1 TRBJ1-1 TRBV30 few
CATIDRGYGYTF TGTGCCACCATTGACAGGGGGTACGGCTACACCTTC TRBD1 TRBJ1-2 TRBV19 .
CASSQDNNYNEQFF TGCGCCAGCAGCCAAGACAACAACTACAATGAGCAGTTCTTC . TRBJ2-1 TRBV4-1 .
CASRRQGRPGELFF TGTGCCAGCAGAAGACAGGGAAGGCCCGGGGAGCTGTTTTTT TRBD1 TRBJ2-2 TRBV6-6 .
CASSLALGTGGSGYTF TGCGCCAGCAGCTTGGCCCTGGGGACAGGGGGCTCTGGCTACACCTTC TRBD1 TRBJ1-2 TRBV5-1 .
CASRMTGENEQFF TGTGCCAGCAGGATGACAGGGGAGAATGAGCAGTTCTTC TRBD1 TRBJ2-1 TRBV6-1 .
CASSGLSGGGETQYF TGTGCCAGCAGCGGGCTTAGCGGGGGTGGAGAGACCCAGTACTTC TRBD2 TRBJ2-5 TRBV9 .
CASRTRGTGELFF TGTGCCAGCCGGACCAGGGGCACCGGGGAGCTGTTTTTT . TRBJ2-2 TRBV6-5 .
CASSFSGRGTGELFF TGCGCCAGCAGCTTTAGCGGGAGAGGGACCGGGGAGCTGTTTTTT TRBD2 TRBJ2-2 TRBV5-1 .
CASSPTGSANEQFF TGCGCCAGCAGTCCTACGGGGAGCGCCAATGAGCAGTTCTTC . TRBJ2-1 TRBV10-2 few
CASSPLHWGDTEAFF TGTGCCAGCAGCCCCTTACACTGGGGGGACACTGAAGCTTTCTTT . TRBJ1-1 TRBV7-9 .
CASSPGVRDGAKNIQYF TGCGCCAGCAGTCCGGGAGTCAGGGACGGAGCCAAAAACATTCAGTACTTC . TRBJ2-4 TRBV5-1 .
CASSPFAQGNTEAFF TGTGCCAGCTCACCATTTGCGCAGGGGAACACTGAAGCTTTCTTT . TRBJ1-1 TRBV18 .
CASSPTRRTGYTF TGTGCCAGCAGCCCAACAAGGCGGACAGGATACACCTTC TRBD1 TRBJ1-2 TRBV11-2 .
CASSLARQGYGYTF TGTGCCAGCAGCTTAGCTAGACAGGGCTATGGCTACACCTTC TRBD1 TRBJ1-2 TRBV7-9 .
CASTWGQGYEAFF TGTGCCAGCACCTGGGGGCAGGGATATGAAGCTTTCTTT . TRBJ1-1 TRBV5-6 .
CAWSGGDNQPQHF TGTGCCTGGAGTGGGGGGGACAATCAGCCCCAGCATTTT . TRBJ1-5 TRBV30 .